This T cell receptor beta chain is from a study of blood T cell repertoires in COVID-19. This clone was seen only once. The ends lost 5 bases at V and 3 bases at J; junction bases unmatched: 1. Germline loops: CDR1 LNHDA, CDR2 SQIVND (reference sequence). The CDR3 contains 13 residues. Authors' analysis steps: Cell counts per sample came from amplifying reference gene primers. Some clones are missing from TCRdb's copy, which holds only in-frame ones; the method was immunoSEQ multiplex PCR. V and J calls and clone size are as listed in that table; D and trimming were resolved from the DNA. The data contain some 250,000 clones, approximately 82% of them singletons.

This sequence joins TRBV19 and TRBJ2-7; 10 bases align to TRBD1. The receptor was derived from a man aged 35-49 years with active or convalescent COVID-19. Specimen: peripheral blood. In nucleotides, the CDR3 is TGTGCCAGTAGTGGACAGGGGGGCTACGAGCAGTACTTC. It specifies CASSGQGGYEQYF.